A selection of T cell receptor beta chains follows, all from one sample in a study of glioma-infiltrating T cells after dendritic cell vaccination. This table comes from immunoSEQ multiplex PCR, and its TCRdb copy is limited to in-frame clones, with some not included. This table has around 62,000 clones, approximately 85% appearing once. The input for sequencing was blood, taken before dendritic cell vaccination. These receptors came from a human donor with glioblastoma. The CDR3 runs from the conserved cysteine through the conserved F or W. The order of the fields is V gene, CDR3 protein.

TRBV7-9,CASSWTGLDEKLFF
TRBV5-4,CASSAGQGAEDTQYF
TRBV7-9,CASTIVGGTYNEQFF
TRBV5-4,CASSLQGPETQYF
TRBV14,CASSHRGGTGNSPLHF
TRBV19,CASSIDHRTSGGNGPDSEQYF
TRBV14,CASSQWASLDDGYTF
TRBV29-1,CSVVRGLETQYF
TRBV18,CASSQRTGTGYGYTF
TRBV6-1,CASTHSAYEQYF
TRBV5-4,CASSLVGAPGNTIYF
TRBV30,CAWKDGRLANYGYTF
TRBV7-2,CASSVWGLNTEAFF
TRBV6-1,CASSHTQQGQYF
TRBV5-1,CASSLLGTANTEAFF
TRBV19,CASSIRARENIQYF
TRBV11-2,CASSLGGLAGGLRSTGPFF
TRBV25-1,CASRPGSGANVLTF
TRBV9,CASSVVRASGANVLTF
TRBV4-1,CASSQDRATTNEKLFF
TRBV28,CASRQTTYGYTF
TRBV19,CASSIGRGPNEQFF
TRBV19,CASETGPTRGYTF
TRBV23-1,CASSRNSRNYGYTF
TRBV2,CASSELRGRRAFF
TRBV11-3,CASSLRETEQETQYF
TRBV10-1,CASSSTGSSYEQYF
TRBV5-1,CASSLGTGEGYGYTF
TRBV27,CASSLFAGEEFF